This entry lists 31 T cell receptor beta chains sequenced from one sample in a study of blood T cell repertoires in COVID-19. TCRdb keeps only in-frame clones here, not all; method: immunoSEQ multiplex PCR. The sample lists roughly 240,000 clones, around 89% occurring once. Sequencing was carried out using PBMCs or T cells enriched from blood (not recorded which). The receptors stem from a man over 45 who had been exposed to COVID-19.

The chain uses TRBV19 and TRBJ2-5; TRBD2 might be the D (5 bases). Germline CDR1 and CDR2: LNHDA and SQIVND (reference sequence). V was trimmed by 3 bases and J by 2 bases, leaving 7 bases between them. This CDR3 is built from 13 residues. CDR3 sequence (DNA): TGTGCCAGTAGTATCGGAGGTCAAGAGACCCAGTACTTC. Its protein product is CASSIGGQETQYF. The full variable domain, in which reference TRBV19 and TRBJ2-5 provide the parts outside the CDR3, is DGGITQSPKYLFRKEGQNVTLSCEQNLNHDAMYWYRQDPGQGLRLIYYSQIVNDFQKGDIAEGYSVSREKKESFPLTVTSAQKNPTAFYLCASSIGGQETQYFGPGTRLLVL.

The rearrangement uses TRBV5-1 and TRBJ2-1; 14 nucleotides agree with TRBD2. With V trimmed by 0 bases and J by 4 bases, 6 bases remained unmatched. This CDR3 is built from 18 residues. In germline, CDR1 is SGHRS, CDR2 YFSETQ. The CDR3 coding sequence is TGCGCCAGCAGCTTGGATCGGAGACTAGCGGGAGGGTACAATGAGCAGTTCTTC. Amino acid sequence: CASSLDRRLAGGYNEQFF. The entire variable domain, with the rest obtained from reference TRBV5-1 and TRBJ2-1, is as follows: KAGVTQTPRYLIKTRGQQVTLSCSPISGHRSVSWYQQTPGQGLQFLFEYFSETQRNKGNFPGRFSGRQFSNSRSEMNVSTLELGDSALYLCASSLDRRLAGGYNEQFFGPGTRLTVL.

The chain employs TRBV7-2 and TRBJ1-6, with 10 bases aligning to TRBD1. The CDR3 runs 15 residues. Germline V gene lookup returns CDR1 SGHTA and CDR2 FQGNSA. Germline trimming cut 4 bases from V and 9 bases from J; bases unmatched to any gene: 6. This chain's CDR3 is CASSSSGTGVSPLHF. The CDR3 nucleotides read TGTGCCAGCAGCTCCTCCGGGACAGGGGTTTCACCCCTCCACTTT.

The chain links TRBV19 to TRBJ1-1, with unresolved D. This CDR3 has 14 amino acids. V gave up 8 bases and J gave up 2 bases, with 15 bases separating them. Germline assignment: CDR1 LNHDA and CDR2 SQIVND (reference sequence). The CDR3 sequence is CASLDSTPNTEAFF. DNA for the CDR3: TGTGCCAGTCTCGATTCAACACCAAACACTGAAGCTTTCTTT.

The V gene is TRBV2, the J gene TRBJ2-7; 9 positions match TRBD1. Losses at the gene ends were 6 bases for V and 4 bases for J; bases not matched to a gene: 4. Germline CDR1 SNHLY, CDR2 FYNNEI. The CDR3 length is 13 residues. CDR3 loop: CASRPGQGYEQYF. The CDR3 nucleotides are TGTGCCAGCAGACCGGGACAGGGATACGAGCAGTACTTC.

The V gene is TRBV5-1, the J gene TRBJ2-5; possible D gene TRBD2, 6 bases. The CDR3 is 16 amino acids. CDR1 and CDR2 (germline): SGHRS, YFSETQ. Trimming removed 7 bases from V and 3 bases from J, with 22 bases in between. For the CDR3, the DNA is TGCGCCAGCGGCCCTTTCTCGGGAGTGGTTGAAGAGACCCAGTACTTC. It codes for CASGPFSGVVEETQYF.

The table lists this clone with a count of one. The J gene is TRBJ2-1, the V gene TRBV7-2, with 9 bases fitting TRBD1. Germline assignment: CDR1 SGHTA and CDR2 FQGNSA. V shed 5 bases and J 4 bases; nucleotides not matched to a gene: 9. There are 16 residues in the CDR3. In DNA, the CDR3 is TGTGCCAGCAGCGCTCAGCCGGGACAGGGATACAATGAGCAGTTCTTC. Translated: CASSAQPGQGYNEQFF.

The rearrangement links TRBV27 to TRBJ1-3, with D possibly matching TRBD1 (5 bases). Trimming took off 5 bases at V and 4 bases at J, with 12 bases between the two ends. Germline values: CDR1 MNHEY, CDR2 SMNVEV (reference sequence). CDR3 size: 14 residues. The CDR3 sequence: CASSTTRQGNTIYF. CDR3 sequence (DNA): TGTGCCAGCAGTACCACCCGACAGGGAAACACCATATATTTT.

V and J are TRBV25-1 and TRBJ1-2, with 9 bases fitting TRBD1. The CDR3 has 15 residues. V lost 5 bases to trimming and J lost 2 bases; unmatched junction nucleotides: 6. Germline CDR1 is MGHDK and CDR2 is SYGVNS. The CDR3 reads CASSKAGTGNYGYTF. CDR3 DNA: TGTGCCAGCAGTAAGGCCGGGACAGGGAACTATGGCTACACCTTC.

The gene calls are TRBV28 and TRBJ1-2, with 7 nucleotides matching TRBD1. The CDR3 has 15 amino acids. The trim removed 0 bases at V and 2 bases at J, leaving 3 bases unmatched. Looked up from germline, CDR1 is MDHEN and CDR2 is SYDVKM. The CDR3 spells CASSLWGQQNYGYTF. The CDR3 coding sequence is TGTGCCAGCAGTTTATGGGGACAGCAAAACTATGGCTACACCTTC.

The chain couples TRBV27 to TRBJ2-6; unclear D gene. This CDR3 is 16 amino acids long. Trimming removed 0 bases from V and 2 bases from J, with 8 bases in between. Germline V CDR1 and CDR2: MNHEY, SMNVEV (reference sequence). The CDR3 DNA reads TGTGCCAGCAGTTTATCCCGGGTGACTGGGGCCAACGTCCTGACTTTC. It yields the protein CASSLSRVTGANVLTF.

The CDR3: CASSTGQMNTEAFF. The CDR3, as DNA: TGTGCCAGCAGCACGGGACAGATGAACACTGAAGCTTTCTTT. This sequence joins TRBV9 and TRBJ1-1; 7 nucleotides match TRBD1. CDR3 size: 14 residues. Trimming removed 4 bases from V and 0 bases from J; junction bases left unmatched: 3. CDR1 and CDR2 (germline): SGDLS, YYNGEE.

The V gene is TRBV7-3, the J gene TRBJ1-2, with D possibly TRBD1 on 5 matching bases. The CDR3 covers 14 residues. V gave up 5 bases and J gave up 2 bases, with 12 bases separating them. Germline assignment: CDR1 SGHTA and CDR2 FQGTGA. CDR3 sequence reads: CASSPQPGNYGYTF. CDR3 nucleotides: TGTGCCAGCAGCCCCCAGCCAGGGAACTATGGCTACACCTTC.

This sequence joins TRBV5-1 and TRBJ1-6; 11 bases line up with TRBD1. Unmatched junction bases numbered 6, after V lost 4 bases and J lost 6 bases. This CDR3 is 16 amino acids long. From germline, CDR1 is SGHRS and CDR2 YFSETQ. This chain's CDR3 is CASSRTGGVRNSPLHF. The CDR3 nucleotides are TGCGCCAGCAGCAGGACAGGGGGCGTCCGTAATTCACCCCTCCACTTT.

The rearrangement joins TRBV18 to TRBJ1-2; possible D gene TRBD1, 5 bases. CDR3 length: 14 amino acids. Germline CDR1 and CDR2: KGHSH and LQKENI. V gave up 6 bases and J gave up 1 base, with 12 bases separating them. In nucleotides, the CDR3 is TGTGCCAGCTCCGACAGAACAGATAACTATGGCTACACCTTC. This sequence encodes CASSDRTDNYGYTF.

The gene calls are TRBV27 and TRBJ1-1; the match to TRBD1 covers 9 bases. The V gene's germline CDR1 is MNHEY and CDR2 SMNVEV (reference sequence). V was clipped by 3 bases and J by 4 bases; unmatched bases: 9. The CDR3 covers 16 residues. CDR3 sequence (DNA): TGTGCCAGCAGTTTCGAGGGACAGGGATGGATCACTGAAGCTTTCTTT. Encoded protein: CASSFEGQGWITEAFF.

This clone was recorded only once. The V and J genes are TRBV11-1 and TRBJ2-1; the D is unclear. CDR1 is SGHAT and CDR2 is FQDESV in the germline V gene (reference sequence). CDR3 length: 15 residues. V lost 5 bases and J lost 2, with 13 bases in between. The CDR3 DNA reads TGTGCCAGCAGCCCCTTAAGCGCCGCCTACAATGAGCAGTTCTTC. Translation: CASSPLSAAYNEQFF.

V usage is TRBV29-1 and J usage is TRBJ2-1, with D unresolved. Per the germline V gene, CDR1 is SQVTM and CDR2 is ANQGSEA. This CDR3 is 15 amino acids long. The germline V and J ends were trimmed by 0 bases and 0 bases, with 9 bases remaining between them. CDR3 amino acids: CSVEDRYSSYNEQFF. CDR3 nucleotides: TGCAGCGTTGAAGATCGATACAGCTCCTACAATGAGCAGTTCTTC.

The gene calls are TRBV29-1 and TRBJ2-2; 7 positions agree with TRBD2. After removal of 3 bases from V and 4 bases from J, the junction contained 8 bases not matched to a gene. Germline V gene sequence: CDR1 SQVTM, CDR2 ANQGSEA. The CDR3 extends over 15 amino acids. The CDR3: CSVEGGADITGELFF. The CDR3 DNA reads TGCAGCGTTGAGGGAGGGGCTGATATCACCGGGGAGCTGTTTTTT.

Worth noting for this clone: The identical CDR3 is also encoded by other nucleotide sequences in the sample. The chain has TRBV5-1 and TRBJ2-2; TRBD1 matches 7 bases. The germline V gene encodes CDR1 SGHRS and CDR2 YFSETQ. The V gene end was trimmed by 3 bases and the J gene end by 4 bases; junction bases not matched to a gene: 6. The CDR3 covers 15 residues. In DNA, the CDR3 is TGCGCCAGCAGCTACCTACAGGGGAGCACCGGGGAGCTGTTTTTT. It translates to CASSYLQGSTGELFF.

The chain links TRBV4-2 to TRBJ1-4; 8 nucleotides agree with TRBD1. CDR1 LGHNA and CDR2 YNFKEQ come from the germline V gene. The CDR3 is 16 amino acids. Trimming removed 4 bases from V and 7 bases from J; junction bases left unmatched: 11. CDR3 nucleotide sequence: TGTGCCAGCAGCCTCGAACCAGGGGGCACCAGTGAAAAACTGTTTTTT. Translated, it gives CASSLEPGGTSEKLFF.

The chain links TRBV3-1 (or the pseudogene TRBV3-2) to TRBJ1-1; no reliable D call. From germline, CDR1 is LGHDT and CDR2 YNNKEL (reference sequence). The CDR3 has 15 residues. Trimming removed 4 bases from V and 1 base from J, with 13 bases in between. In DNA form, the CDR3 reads TGTGCCAGCAGCCCCTCTGGCTCTGCGAACACTGAAGCTTTCTTT. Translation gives CASSPSGSANTEAFF.

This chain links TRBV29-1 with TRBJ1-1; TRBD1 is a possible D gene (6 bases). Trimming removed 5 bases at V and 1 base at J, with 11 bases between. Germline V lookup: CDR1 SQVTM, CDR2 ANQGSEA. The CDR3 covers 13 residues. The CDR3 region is CSVLGGANTEAFF. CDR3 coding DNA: TGCAGCGTTTTAGGGGGTGCGAACACTGAAGCTTTCTTT.

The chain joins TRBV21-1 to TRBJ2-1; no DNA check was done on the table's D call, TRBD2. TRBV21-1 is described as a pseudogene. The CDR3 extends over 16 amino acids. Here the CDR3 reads CASSNGGRRSYNEQFF. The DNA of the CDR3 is TGTGCCAGCAGCAATGGGGGGAGGCGCTCCTACAATGAGCAGTTCTTC.

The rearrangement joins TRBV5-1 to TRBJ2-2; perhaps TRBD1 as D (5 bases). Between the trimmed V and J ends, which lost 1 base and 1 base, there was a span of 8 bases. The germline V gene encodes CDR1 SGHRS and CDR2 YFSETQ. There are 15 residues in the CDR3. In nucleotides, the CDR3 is TGCGCCAGCAGCTTGTCAGGGTGGAACACCGGGGAGCTGTTTTTT. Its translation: CASSLSGWNTGELFF.

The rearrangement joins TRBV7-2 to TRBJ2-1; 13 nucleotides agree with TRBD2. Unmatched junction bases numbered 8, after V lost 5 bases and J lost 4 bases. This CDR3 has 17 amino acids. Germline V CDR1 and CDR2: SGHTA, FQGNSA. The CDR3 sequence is CASSAQGLAGIYNEQFF. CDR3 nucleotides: TGTGCCAGCAGCGCCCAGGGACTAGCGGGAATTTACAATGAGCAGTTCTTC.

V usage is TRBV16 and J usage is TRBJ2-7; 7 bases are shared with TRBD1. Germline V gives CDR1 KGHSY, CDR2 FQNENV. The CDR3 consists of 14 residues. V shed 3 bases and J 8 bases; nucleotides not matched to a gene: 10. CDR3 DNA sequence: TGTGCCAGCAGCCACAAAACGCCGACAGGGAAGCAGTACGTC. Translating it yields CASSHKTPTGKQYV.

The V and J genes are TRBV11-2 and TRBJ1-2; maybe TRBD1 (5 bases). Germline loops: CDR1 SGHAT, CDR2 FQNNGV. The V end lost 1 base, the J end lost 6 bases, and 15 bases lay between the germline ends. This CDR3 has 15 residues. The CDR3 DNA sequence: TGTGCCAGCAGCTTAGTTCCAGGGCAAAGAGATGGCTACACCTTC. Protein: CASSLVPGQRDGYTF.

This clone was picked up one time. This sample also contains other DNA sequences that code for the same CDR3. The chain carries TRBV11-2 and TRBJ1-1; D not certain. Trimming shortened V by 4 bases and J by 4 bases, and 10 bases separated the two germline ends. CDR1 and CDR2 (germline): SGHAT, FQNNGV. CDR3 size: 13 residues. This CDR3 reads CASSSGVGTEAFF. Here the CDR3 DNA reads TGTGCCAGCAGCTCAGGCGTGGGCACTGAAGCTTTCTTT.

The CDR3 DNA reads as TGTGCCAGCAGTTCTAGCGGGGGGCTCTCCGGCAACGAGCAGTACTTC. This sequence encodes CASSSSGGLSGNEQYF. This chain links TRBV6-5 with TRBJ2-7; TRBD2 agrees at 11 bases. The J segment lost 5 bases and the V segment lost 4 bases, leaving 10 bases of the junction unmatched. The V gene's germline CDR1 is MNHEY and CDR2 SVGAGI. CDR3 length: 16 residues.

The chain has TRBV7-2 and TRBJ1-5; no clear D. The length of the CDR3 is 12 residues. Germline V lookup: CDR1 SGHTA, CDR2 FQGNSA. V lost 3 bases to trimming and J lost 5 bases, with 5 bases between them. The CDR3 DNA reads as TGTGCCAGCAGCTTTAATTATCAGCCCCAGCATTTT. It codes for CASSFNYQPQHF.